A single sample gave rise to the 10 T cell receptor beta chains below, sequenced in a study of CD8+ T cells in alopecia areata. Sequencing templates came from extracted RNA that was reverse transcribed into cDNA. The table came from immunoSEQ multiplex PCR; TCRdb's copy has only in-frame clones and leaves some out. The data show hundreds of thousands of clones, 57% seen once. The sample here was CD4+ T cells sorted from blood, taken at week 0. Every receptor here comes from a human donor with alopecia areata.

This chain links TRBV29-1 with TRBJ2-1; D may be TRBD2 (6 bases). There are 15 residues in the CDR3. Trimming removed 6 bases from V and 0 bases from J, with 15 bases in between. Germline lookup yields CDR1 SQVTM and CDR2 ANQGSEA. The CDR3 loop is CSVPGGVFSYNEQFF. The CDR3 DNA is TGCAGCGTCCCAGGAGGGGTTTTCTCCTACAATGAGCAGTTCTTC.

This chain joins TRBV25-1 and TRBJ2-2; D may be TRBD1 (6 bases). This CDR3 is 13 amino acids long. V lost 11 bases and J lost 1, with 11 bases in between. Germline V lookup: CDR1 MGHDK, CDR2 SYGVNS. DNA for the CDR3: TGTGCCTCCGGACAGAAGAACACCGGGGAGCTGTTTTTT. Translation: CASGQKNTGELFF. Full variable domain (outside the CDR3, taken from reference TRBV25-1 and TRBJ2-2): EADIYQTPRYLVIGTGKKITLECSQTMGHDKMYWYQQDPGMELHLIHYSYGVNSTEKGDLSSESTVSRIRTEHFPLTLESARPSHTSQYLCASGQKNTGELFFGEGSRLTVL.

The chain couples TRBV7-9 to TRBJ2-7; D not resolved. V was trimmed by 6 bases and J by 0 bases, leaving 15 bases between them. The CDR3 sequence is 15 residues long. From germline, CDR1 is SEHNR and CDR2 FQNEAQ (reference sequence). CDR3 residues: CASRRQAESSYEQYF. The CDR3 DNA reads TGTGCCAGCAGAAGGCAAGCCGAAAGCTCCTACGAGCAGTACTTC.

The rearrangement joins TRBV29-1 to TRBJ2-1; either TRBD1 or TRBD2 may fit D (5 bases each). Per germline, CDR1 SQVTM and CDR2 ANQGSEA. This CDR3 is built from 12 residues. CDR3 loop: CGYRGPYNEQFF. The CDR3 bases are TGCGGGTACCGGGGACCCTACAATGAGCAGTTCTTC.

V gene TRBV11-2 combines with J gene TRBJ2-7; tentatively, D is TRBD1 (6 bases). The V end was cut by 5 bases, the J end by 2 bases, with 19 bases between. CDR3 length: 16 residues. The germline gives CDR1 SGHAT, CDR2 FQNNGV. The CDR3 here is CASSPIRGRGTYEQYF. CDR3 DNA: TGTGCCAGCAGCCCCATAAGGGGGAGAGGGACCTACGAGCAGTACTTC.

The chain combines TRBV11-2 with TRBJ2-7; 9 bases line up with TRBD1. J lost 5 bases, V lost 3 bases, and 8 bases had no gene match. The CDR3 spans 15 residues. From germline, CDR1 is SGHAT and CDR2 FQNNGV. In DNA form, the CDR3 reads TGTGCCAGCAGCTTGGTGGACAGGGGATCCCACGAGCAGTACTTC. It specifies CASSLVDRGSHEQYF. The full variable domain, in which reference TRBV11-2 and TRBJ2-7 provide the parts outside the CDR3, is EAGVAQSPRYKIIEKRQSVAFWCNPISGHATLYWYQQILGQGPKLLIQFQNNGVVDDSQLPKDRFSAERLKGVDSTLKIQPAKLEDSAVYLCASSLVDRGSHEQYFGPGTRLTVT.

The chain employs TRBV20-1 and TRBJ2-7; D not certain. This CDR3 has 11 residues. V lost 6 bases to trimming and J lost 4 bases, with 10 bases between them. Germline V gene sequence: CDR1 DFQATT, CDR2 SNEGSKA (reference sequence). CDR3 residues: CSAPYFYEQYF. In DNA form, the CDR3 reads TGCAGTGCCCCGTACTTTTACGAGCAGTACTTC.

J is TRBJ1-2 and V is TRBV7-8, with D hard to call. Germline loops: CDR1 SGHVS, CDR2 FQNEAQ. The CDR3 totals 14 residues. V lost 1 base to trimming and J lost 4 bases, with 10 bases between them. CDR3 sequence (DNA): TGTGCCAGCAGCTTAGGTTCAGAGGGCTATGGCTACACCTTC. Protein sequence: CASSLGSEGYGYTF.

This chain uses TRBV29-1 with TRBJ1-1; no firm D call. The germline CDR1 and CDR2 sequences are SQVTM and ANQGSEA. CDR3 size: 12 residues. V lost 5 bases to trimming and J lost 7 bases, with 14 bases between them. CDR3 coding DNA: TGCAGCGTTCGCATGTTGGCTGGTGAAGCTTTCTTT. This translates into CSVRMLAGEAFF.

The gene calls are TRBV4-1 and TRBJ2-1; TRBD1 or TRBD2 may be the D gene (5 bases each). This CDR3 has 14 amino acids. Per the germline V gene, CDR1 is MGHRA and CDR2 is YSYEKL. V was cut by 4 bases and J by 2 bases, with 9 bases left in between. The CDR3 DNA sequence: TGCGCCAGCAGCCGGGGGAGTCCCTACAATGAGCAGTTCTTC. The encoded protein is CASSRGSPYNEQFF.